This entry lists 26 T cell receptor beta chains sequenced from one sample in a study of shared clonotypes between healthy human individuals. Here immunoSEQ multiplex PCR was the method, and the copy in TCRdb shows in-frame clones only, minus some. The table includes millions of clones, more than 85% detected once. The sample was naive CD4+ T cells from PBMCs. Subset denoted: CD45RA+ positively selected. The origin of the receptors is a man between 18 and 29 years old in good health. Some clones in this sample may be carry-over from other donors' samples.

The V call is TRBV29-1, the J call TRBJ2-2; D remains unclear. From germline, CDR1 is SQVTM and CDR2 ANQGSEA. The V end lost 7 bases, the J end lost 1 base, and 10 bases lay between the germline ends. This CDR3 has 13 residues. The CDR3 coding sequence is TGCAGCGCAACTACACAGAACACCGGGGAGCTGTTTTTT. This encodes CSATTQNTGELFF.

This chain joins TRBV5-1 and TRBJ2-2, with D perhaps TRBD1 (5 bases). V was cut by 7 bases and J by 8 bases, with 15 bases left in between. The germline V gene encodes CDR1 SGHRS and CDR2 YFSETQ. This CDR3 spans 13 amino acids. The CDR3 sequence is CASDQGPMGELFF. The CDR3 DNA is TGCGCCAGCGACCAGGGTCCCATGGGGGAGCTGTTTTTT.

The sample holds one count of this clone. The chain recombines TRBV27 with TRBJ2-7; D may correspond to TRBD1 or TRBD2 (5 bases each). This CDR3 comprises 14 residues. CDR1 and CDR2 from the germline V gene are MNHEY and SMNVEV (reference sequence). Trimming removed 5 bases from V and 9 bases from J, with 20 bases in between. CDR3: CASSPPRDALRQYF. The CDR3 nucleotides are TGTGCCAGCAGTCCCCCCCGGGACGCCCTGCGGCAGTACTTC.

CDR3 nucleotide sequence: TGTGCCAGCAGCGCGACCAAGTACAATGAGCAGTTCTTC. Its translation: CASSATKYNEQFF. This chain links TRBV9 with TRBJ2-1; D is unresolved. Germline assignment: CDR1 SGDLS and CDR2 YYNGEE. The CDR3 covers 13 residues. Trimming took 3 bases from V and 4 from J, leaving 8 bases between them.

This clone was recorded only once. The V call is TRBV7-2, the J call TRBJ1-2, with D perhaps TRBD1 (5 bases). The CDR3 consists of 13 residues. Germline V gives CDR1 SGHTA, CDR2 FQGNSA. Trimming took 6 bases from V and 3 from J, leaving 11 bases between them. CDR3 in DNA: TGTGCCAGCAGTGACAGAGGAGACTATGGCTACACCTTC. Amino acids: CASSDRGDYGYTF. The full variable domain, rest sourced from reference TRBV7-2 and TRBJ1-2, is GAGVSQSPSNKVTEKGKDVELRCDPISGHTALYWYRQSLGQGLEFLIYFQGNSAPDKSGLPSDRFSAERTGGSVSTLTIQRTQQEDSAVYLCASSDRGDYGYTFGSGTRLTVV.

The chain employs TRBV29-1 and TRBJ2-7, with 11 bases matching TRBD2. After removal of 1 base from V and 7 bases from J, the junction contained 12 bases not matched to a gene. The CDR3 has 16 residues. Per germline, CDR1 SQVTM and CDR2 ANQGSEA. The CDR3 spells CSVEVSRLAGGGEQYF. CDR3 nucleotide sequence: TGCAGCGTTGAAGTCTCCCGCCTAGCGGGAGGTGGGGAGCAGTACTTC.

A word on this clone: The same CDR3 arises from other DNA sequences in this sample as well. The chain recombines TRBV6-5 with TRBJ2-5; unclear D gene. V was cut by 0 bases and J by 4 bases, with 3 bases left in between. CDR3 length: 12 amino acids. Germline V CDR1 and CDR2: MNHEY, SVGAGI. The CDR3 bases are TGTGCCAGCAGTTACTCGGGAGAGACCCAGTACTTC. Protein: CASSYSGETQYF.

This clone has only one observation. The chain joins TRBV18 to TRBJ1-4, with 7 bases fitting TRBD1. CDR1 is KGHSH, CDR2 LQKENI, per germline. After removal of 2 bases from V and 0 bases from J, the junction contained 9 bases not matched to a gene. The CDR3 totals 18 residues. The CDR3 bases are TGTGCCAGCTCACCAAAGAGAGGGGGCTACGCAACTAATGAAAAACTGTTTTTT. Protein product: CASSPKRGGYATNEKLFF.

The rearrangement uses TRBV5-1 and TRBJ2-7; D gene uncertain. The CDR3 is 15 residues long. The V and J ends lost 3 bases and 0 bases respectively, with 13 bases between them. Germline V gives CDR1 SGHRS, CDR2 YFSETQ. The CDR3 DNA reads TGCGCCAGCAGCTACCAACGCCCAAGCTCCTACGAGCAGTACTTC. Translated, it gives CASSYQRPSSYEQYF.

As for this clone: Other DNA sequences of this sample code for an identical CDR3. V is TRBV5-4 and J is TRBJ2-5, with D unresolved. Germline assignment: CDR1 SGHNT and CDR2 YYREEE (reference sequence). The CDR3 sequence is 13 residues long. V was shortened by 0 bases and J by 2 bases, with 5 bases between the two germline ends. This CDR3 is CASSLEPQETQYF. CDR3 bases: TGTGCCAGCAGCTTGGAACCACAAGAGACCCAGTACTTC.

CDR3 sequence (DNA): TGTGCCAGCAGTCGGGGACAGGGAGAGGGACTGTACTTC. Translation gives CASSRGQGEGLYF. The chain links TRBV6-5 to TRBJ2-7; 9 positions agree with TRBD1. CDR1 and CDR2 from the germline V gene are MNHEY and SVGAGI. The CDR3 loop spans 13 amino acids. J lost 12 bases, V lost 5 bases, and 11 bases had no gene match.

This CDR3 reads CASSMGLGGPRLYEQYF. The CDR3 nucleotides are TGTGCCAGTAGTATGGGTCTAGGGGGGCCTCGACTCTACGAGCAGTACTTC. This chain connects TRBV19 to TRBJ2-7, with D perhaps given as TRBD1 or TRBD2 (6 bases each). Trimming cost V 3 bases and J 3 bases, with 21 bases left between them. This CDR3 is built from 17 residues. The germline V gene encodes CDR1 LNHDA and CDR2 SQIVND (reference sequence).

This clone has only one observation. This chain connects TRBV4-1 to TRBJ2-1; 15 bases line up with TRBD2. The CDR3 is 16 amino acids. Looked up from germline, CDR1 is MGHRA and CDR2 is YSYEKL. J was trimmed by 7 bases and V by 0 bases; bases with no gene match: 1. The CDR3 is CASSQDGTSGRNEQFF. In DNA, the CDR3 is TGCGCCAGCAGCCAAGATGGGACTAGCGGGAGGAATGAGCAGTTCTTC.

The chain uses TRBV19 and TRBJ1-1; D is unresolved. V was trimmed by 2 bases and J by 5 bases, leaving 15 bases between them. Germline CDR1 reads LNHDA; CDR2 reads SQIVND (reference sequence). The CDR3 runs 15 residues. The CDR3 nucleotides are TGTGCCAGTAGTATAAACCGGATGATGTGGACTGAAGCTTTCTTT. This translates into CASSINRMMWTEAFF.

CDR3 amino acids: CAWSTAGANVLTF. For the CDR3, the DNA is TGTGCCTGGAGCACCGCCGGGGCCAACGTCCTGACTTTC. The V call is TRBV30, the J call TRBJ2-6; the D is unclear. The CDR3 is 13 amino acids. Trimming stripped 3 bases from V and 4 bases from J, with 7 bases between. CDR1 and CDR2 (germline): GTSNPN, SVGIG (reference sequence).

This chain links TRBV19 with TRBJ2-7; 8 bases agree with TRBD1. V was pared by 3 bases and J by 6 bases, with 7 bases of the junction left unmatched. Germline V gene data show CDR1 as LNHDA and CDR2 as SQIVND (reference sequence). CDR3 length: 14 amino acids. The CDR3 region is CASSMGQGAGEQYF. CDR3 sequence (DNA): TGTGCCAGTAGTATGGGCCAGGGGGCCGGCGAGCAGTACTTC.

The V gene is TRBV6-4, the J gene TRBJ2-3, with D possibly being TRBD2 (5 bases). Trimming cost V 8 bases and J 0 bases, with 9 bases left between them. The CDR3 totals 13 residues. The germline CDR1 and CDR2 sequences are MRHNA and SNTAGT. The CDR3 here is CASALDSTDTQYF. Written as DNA, the CDR3 is TGTGCCAGCGCACTAGATAGCACAGATACGCAGTATTTT.

The chain recombines TRBV9 with TRBJ2-5; a possible D gene is TRBD2 (6 bases). CDR1 SGDLS and CDR2 YYNGEE come from the germline V gene. The CDR3 is 14 amino acids. V gave up 0 bases and J gave up 5 bases, with 11 bases separating them. CDR3 sequence: CASSVVPGVETQYF. CDR3 nucleotides: TGTGCCAGCAGCGTAGTCCCGGGAGTGGAGACCCAGTACTTC.

The gene calls are TRBV4-3 and TRBJ1-3; D is undetermined. The V gene's germline CDR1 is LGHNA and CDR2 YSLEER. This CDR3 has 16 amino acids. V lost 1 base to trimming and J lost 1 base, with 11 bases between them. CDR3 sequence (DNA): TGCGCCAGCAGCCAAGGGACCCCTGGGTCTGGAAACACCATATATTTT. Translating gives CASSQGTPGSGNTIYF.

Concerning this clone itself: Additional DNA sequences in this sample encode the identical CDR3. The chain employs TRBV30 and TRBJ1-1; D not resolved. The CDR3 has 13 residues. Trimming took 0 bases from V and 0 from J, leaving 5 bases between them. Germline CDR1 is GTSNPN and CDR2 is SVGIG (reference sequence). The DNA for the CDR3 is TGTGCCTGGAGTGTAGCAGTGAACACTGAAGCTTTCTTT. Amino acid sequence: CAWSVAVNTEAFF.

The V and J genes are TRBV18 and TRBJ2-5; the D is unclear. Trimming left V 6 bases short and J 4 bases short, with 15 bases between. The CDR3 runs to 14 residues. Germline CDR1 is KGHSH and CDR2 is LQKENI. The CDR3 DNA reads TGTGCCAGCTCTCCAATTTCACCCCCAGAGACCCAGTACTTC. It specifies CASSPISPPETQYF.

The V gene is TRBV6-1, the J gene TRBJ2-7, with TRBD1 as a possible D gene (6 bases). CDR3 length: 13 amino acids. Deletions cut 4 bases from V and 2 bases from J, with 9 bases between. The V gene's germline CDR1 is MNHNS and CDR2 SASEGT. The DNA for the CDR3 is TGTGCCAGCAGTGGTGGACAGCCCTACGAGCAGTACTTC. Translating gives CASSGGQPYEQYF.

The chain couples TRBV21-1 to TRBJ1-2. TRBV21-1 is a known pseudogene. This CDR3 spans 12 amino acids. The CDR3 sequence: CATNLASYGYTF. Written as DNA, the CDR3 is TGTGCCACCAACTTAGCCAGCTATGGCTACACCTTC.

This chain joins TRBV7-8 and TRBJ2-2; 10 bases match TRBD2. CDR3 size: 16 residues. From germline, CDR1 is SGHVS and CDR2 FQNEAQ. The ends lost 8 bases at V and 4 bases at J; junction bases unmatched: 10. As DNA, the CDR3 is TGTGCCAGCCTAAGCGGGAGGGCCTGGGGCACCGGGGAGCTGTTTTTT. Its protein is CASLSGRAWGTGELFF.

The chain has TRBV5-1 and TRBJ2-1, with 11 positions matching TRBD2. CDR3 length: 20 amino acids. V trimming: 0 bases; J trimming: 6 bases; junction bases outside the gene matches: 17. The germline CDR1 and CDR2 sequences are SGHRS and YFSETQ. For the CDR3, the DNA is TGCGCCAGCAGCTTGGCCGGTGGGACTAGCGGCGGCAAAAGGTCCAATGAGCAGTTCTTC. Encoded protein: CASSLAGGTSGGKRSNEQFF.

The V call is TRBV5-4, the J call TRBJ2-7; D call uncertain. Germline values: CDR1 SGHNT, CDR2 YYREEE (reference sequence). V dropped 0 bases and J dropped 2 bases, with 9 bases sitting between them. The CDR3 covers 14 residues. CDR3: CASSLGHSPYEQYF. CDR3 DNA: TGTGCCAGCAGCTTGGGGCACAGTCCCTACGAGCAGTACTTC. The full variable domain, in which reference TRBV5-4 and TRBJ2-7 provide the parts outside the CDR3, is ETGVTQSPTHLIKTRGQQVTLRCSSQSGHNTVSWYQQALGQGPQFIFQYYREEENGRGNFPPRFSGLQFPNYSSELNVNALELDDSALYLCASSLGHSPYEQYFGPGTRLTVT.